The 10 T cell receptor beta chains reported below all come from one sample, sequenced in a study of cytomegalovirus exposure and HLA in healthy donors. This PCR relied on a set of 60 Vbeta primers and 13 Jbeta primers. Produced via immunoSEQ multiplex PCR; TCRdb's table is partial and in-frame only. The sample lists about 120,000 clones; 75% to 85% were seen once. Sequenced material: PBMCs. Receptor source: a male donor in good health and CMV-seronegative.

J is TRBJ2-5 and V is TRBV7-3; 8 nucleotides agree with TRBD1. This CDR3 region has 13 residues. The germline gives CDR1 SGHTA, CDR2 FQGTGA. V was clipped by 4 bases and J by 4 bases; unmatched bases: 2. CDR3 in DNA: TGTGCCAGCAGCTCCGGACAGGGAGAGACCCAGTACTTC. It yields the protein CASSSGQGETQYF.

The chain is built from TRBV19 and TRBJ1-4; TRBD1 agrees at 7 bases. The CDR3 length is 15 residues. Trimming cost V 6 bases and J 3 bases; bases outside gene matches: 7. Germline values: CDR1 LNHDA, CDR2 SQIVND (reference sequence). In DNA, the CDR3 is TGTGCCAGTAGGTCAACAGGGGTGCCTAATGAAAAACTGTTTTTT. Its protein is CASRSTGVPNEKLFF.

This clone has more than one count but fewer than ten. J is TRBJ2-5 and V is TRBV5-4; D not certain. Per the germline V gene, CDR1 is SGHNT and CDR2 is YYREEE (reference sequence). The V end lost 2 bases, the J end lost 2 bases, and 13 bases lay between the germline ends. The CDR3 loop spans 15 amino acids. CDR3: CASSFAETSQETQYF. CDR3 nucleotides: TGTGCCAGCAGCTTTGCGGAGACCTCACAAGAGACCCAGTACTTC.

This clone was recorded once. The gene calls are TRBV7-6 and TRBJ2-3; TRBD2 matches at 7 bases. This CDR3 has 15 amino acids. Trimming took 5 bases from V and 1 from J; bases not matched to a gene: 6. Germline lookup yields CDR1 SGHVS and CDR2 FNYEAQ. The CDR3 sequence is CASSELARGTDTQYF. The CDR3 DNA reads as TGTGCCAGCAGCGAACTAGCGCGGGGCACAGATACGCAGTATTTT.

The sample holds one count of this clone. V gene TRBV6-1 combines with J gene TRBJ1-6; no clear D gene. The germline V gene encodes CDR1 MNHNS and CDR2 SASEGT. The CDR3 has 13 residues. Trimming took 5 bases from V and 9 from J, leaving 11 bases between them. The CDR3 coding sequence is TGTGCCAGCAGTTCCGTGGAGACTTCACCCCTCCACTTT. This sequence encodes CASSSVETSPLHF.

The chain recombines TRBV4-3 with TRBJ2-2, with TRBD2 as a possible D gene (5 bases). This CDR3 spans 16 amino acids. The V gene lost 1 base and the J gene lost 6 bases, with 15 bases spanning the gap. CDR1 LGHNA and CDR2 YSLEER come from the germline V gene. CDR3 bases: TGCGCCAGCAGCCAAGTATTGGGGTCCGGGGCCGGGGAGCTGTTTTTT. Its translation is CASSQVLGSGAGELFF.

The V call is TRBV5-1, the J call TRBJ1-3; no firm D call. The germline V and J ends were trimmed by 0 bases and 1 base, with 8 bases remaining between them. The CDR3 spans 15 residues. CDR1 is SGHRS, CDR2 YFSETQ, per germline. In DNA form, the CDR3 reads TGCGCCAGCAGCTTGGCCACCGGGTCTGGAAACACCATATATTTT. It codes for CASSLATGSGNTIYF.

The V gene is TRBV28, the J gene TRBJ1-2, with D maybe TRBD1 (6 bases). V shed 5 bases and J shed 5 bases, with 15 bases lying between them. The CDR3 consists of 14 residues. The V gene's germline CDR1 is MDHEN and CDR2 SYDVKM. This CDR3 reads CASSQGGDSYGYTF. The CDR3 coding sequence is TGTGCCAGCAGTCAAGGGGGGGATTCGTATGGCTACACCTTC.

For this clone: A read error may account for a junction end that differs from germline. The chain carries TRBV19 and TRBJ2-4; tentatively, D is TRBD1 (6 bases). The CDR3 contains 15 residues. Germline CDR1 LNHDA, CDR2 SQIVND (reference sequence). The CDR3 nucleotides are TGTGCCAGTAGTATCCCACAGGGTCTCGCAAACAGTCAGTACTTC. This translates into CASSIPQGLANSQYF.

The gene calls are TRBV27 and TRBJ2-1; TRBD2 matches at 10 bases. From germline, CDR1 is MNHEY and CDR2 SMNVEV (reference sequence). Unmatched junction bases numbered 7, after V lost 5 bases and J lost 3 bases. This CDR3 comprises 16 residues. For the CDR3, the DNA is TGTGCCAGCAGTCGAAAACCTAGCGGGAGCTACAATGAGCAGTTCTTC. Its translation is CASSRKPSGSYNEQFF.